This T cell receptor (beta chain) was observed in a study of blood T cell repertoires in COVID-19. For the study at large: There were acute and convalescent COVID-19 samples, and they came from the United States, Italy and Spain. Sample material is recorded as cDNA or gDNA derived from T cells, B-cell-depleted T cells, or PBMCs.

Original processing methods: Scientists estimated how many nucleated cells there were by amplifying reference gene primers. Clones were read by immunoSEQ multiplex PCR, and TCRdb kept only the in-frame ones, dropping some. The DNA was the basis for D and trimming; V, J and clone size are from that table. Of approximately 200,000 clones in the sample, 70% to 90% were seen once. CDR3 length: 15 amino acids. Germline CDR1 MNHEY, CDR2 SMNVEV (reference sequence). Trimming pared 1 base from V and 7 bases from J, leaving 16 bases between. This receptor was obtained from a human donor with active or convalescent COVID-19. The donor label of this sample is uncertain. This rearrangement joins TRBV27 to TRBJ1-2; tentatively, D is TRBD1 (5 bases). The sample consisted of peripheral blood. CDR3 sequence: CASSLYRGAGGGYTF. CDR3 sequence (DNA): TGTGCCAGCAGTTTATACCGAGGGGCGGGGGGTGGCTACACCTTC.